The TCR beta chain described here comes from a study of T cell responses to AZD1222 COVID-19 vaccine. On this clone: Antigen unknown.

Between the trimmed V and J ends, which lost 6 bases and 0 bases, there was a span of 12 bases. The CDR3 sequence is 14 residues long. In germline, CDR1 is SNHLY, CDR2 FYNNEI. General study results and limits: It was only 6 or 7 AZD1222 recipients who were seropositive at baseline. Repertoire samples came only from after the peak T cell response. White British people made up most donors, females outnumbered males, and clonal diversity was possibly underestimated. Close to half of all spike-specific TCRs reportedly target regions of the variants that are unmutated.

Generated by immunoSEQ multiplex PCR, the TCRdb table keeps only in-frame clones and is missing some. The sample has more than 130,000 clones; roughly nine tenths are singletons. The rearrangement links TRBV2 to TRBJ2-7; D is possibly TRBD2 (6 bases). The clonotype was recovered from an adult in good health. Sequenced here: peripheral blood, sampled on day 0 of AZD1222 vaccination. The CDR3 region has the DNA TGTGCCAGCAGGGCCGGGAGTAGCTCCTACGAGCAGTACTTC. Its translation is CASRAGSSSYEQYF.